This T cell receptor (beta chain) was documented in a study of shared clonotypes between healthy human individuals. Whole-study context: CD4 naive and CD4 memory each took three plates per donor, while CD8 naive took two and CD8 memory one. Study observations and caveats: Sample collection involved blood only; tissue repertoires are likely different.

Positively selected for CCR7, the CD45RO-negative cells used as naive CD8 cells excluded terminally differentiated effector memory CD45RA+ cells. V shed 1 base, J shed 5 bases, and the junction held 5 bases outside the gene matches. This CDR3 contains 14 residues. The germline V gene has CDR1 SGDLS and CDR2 YYNGEE. This clone was observed a handful of times. The antigen is not known. Genomic DNA (from each subset) was split evenly across several immunoSEQ plates. As handled by the study authors: Junction-only sequences produced by ImmunoSEQ had no quality scores, so filtering differed. Profiled with immunoSEQ multiplex PCR; TCRdb holds only in-frame clones, not every one. V and J calls and clone size are those listed in that table; D and trimming were worked out from the DNA. The sample consists of more than 2 million clones, over 85% of them appearing once.

The sequenced sample consisted of naive CD8+ T cells from PBMCs. The source of this sequence is a man between 18 and 35 years old in good health. Some clones in this sample may be carry-over from other donors' samples. This sequence joins TRBV9 and TRBJ1-1; TRBD1 aligns across 7 bases. CDR3 in DNA: TGTGCCAGCAGCGTAAGGGGGCGCGAGACTGAAGCTTTCTTT. Translating it yields CASSVRGRETEAFF.